Presented here are 17 T cell receptor beta chains from one specimen sequenced in a study of blood T cell repertoires in COVID-19 (dated by TCRdb to the early 2020s). Library generation was performed with the immunoSEQ multiplex PCR assay. Drawn from immuneACCESS, this table holds only the in-frame rearrangements with V and J called that TCRdb kept. Clones are partly lost; checked studies trace under half to an unresolved V gene and leave the rest unexplained. Within this sample are more than 200,000 clones, with roughly 84% of them counted one time only. The ten most abundant clones make up around 4.4% of the sample. The source material was peripheral blood. These receptors came from a man over 45 with active or convalescent COVID-19.

The chain employs TRBV6-5 and TRBJ1-2, with D tentatively TRBD1 (5 bases). The CDR3 has 16 residues. The germline CDR1 and CDR2 sequences are MNHEY and SVGAGI. The V gene lost 2 bases and the J gene lost 5 bases, with 18 bases spanning the gap. The CDR3 loop reads CASSYDITGGIYGYTF. The DNA for the CDR3 is TGTGCCAGCAGTTACGACATTACAGGCGGCATTTATGGCTACACCTTC.

CDR3 in DNA: TGTGCCAGTGGGGCCGGAGTGGCGAGCACTGAAGCTTTCTTT. Translating it yields CASGAGVASTEAFF. The chain joins TRBV6-5 to TRBJ1-1; D possibly corresponds to TRBD1 (5 bases). CDR1 MNHEY and CDR2 SVGAGI come from the germline V gene. The V and J ends lost 9 bases and 4 bases respectively, with 18 bases between them. The CDR3 is made up of 14 amino acids.

Note on this clone: The junction differs from germline at one of its ends, possibly a read error. The genes are TRBV10-1 and TRBJ2-7, with 9 nucleotides matching TRBD1. Per germline, CDR1 WNHNN and CDR2 SYGVQD (reference sequence). This CDR3 is built from 15 residues. CDR3 protein: CASPPSRTGEHEQYF. CDR3 in DNA: TGCGCCAGCCCCCCGTCGAGGACAGGGGAACACGAGCAATACTTC.

This chain joins TRBV19 and TRBJ1-1; D is possibly TRBD1 (6 bases). Germline CDR1 is LNHDA and CDR2 is SQIVND (reference sequence). V was pared by 0 bases and J by 1 base, with 12 bases between. The CDR3 is 16 amino acids. The DNA of the CDR3 is TGTGCCAGTAGTATAGATCCGGGGGGCAAGAACACTGAAGCTTTCTTT. It codes for CASSIDPGGKNTEAFF.

V gene TRBV7-2 combines with J gene TRBJ2-7; TRBD2 matches 7 bases. This CDR3 has 15 residues. The trim removed 1 base at V and 2 bases at J, leaving 5 bases unmatched. Germline loops: CDR1 SGHTA, CDR2 FQGNSA. The CDR3 reads CASSLVGGVAYEQYF. As DNA, the CDR3 is TGTGCCAGCAGCTTAGTGGGGGGGGTAGCCTACGAGCAGTACTTC.

The gene calls are TRBV9 and TRBJ2-1; D might be TRBD1 (5 bases). V was trimmed by 4 bases and J by 3 bases, leaving 11 bases between them. The V gene's germline CDR1 is SGDLS and CDR2 YYNGEE. The CDR3 spans 14 residues. The CDR3 DNA reads as TGTGCCAGCAGCTTACTCGACAGCTACAATGAGCAGTTCTTC. Translating gives CASSLLDSYNEQFF. Full variable domain (missing parts from reference TRBV9 and TRBJ2-1): DSGVTQTPKHLITATGQRVTLRCSPRSGDLSVYWYQQSLDQGLQFLIQYYNGEERAKGNILERFSAQQFPDLHSELNLSSLELGDSALYFCASSLLDSYNEQFFGPGTRLTVL.

The chain joins TRBV25-1 to TRBJ1-5, with D possibly matching TRBD1 (6 bases). CDR3 length: 14 residues. Trimming shortened V by 1 base and J by 7 bases, and 11 bases separated the two germline ends. Germline CDR1 MGHDK, CDR2 SYGVNS. The CDR3 protein is CASSESAGVQPQHF. For the CDR3, the DNA is TGTGCCAGCAGTGAATCGGCAGGGGTCCAGCCCCAGCATTTT.

The CDR3 is CASSLSLGLAVDTQYF. In DNA, the CDR3 is TGTGCCAGCAGCCTCTCACTGGGACTAGCGGTTGATACGCAGTATTTT. The genes are TRBV4-2 and TRBJ2-3, with TRBD2 matching over 11 bases. This CDR3 is 16 amino acids long. The V gene's germline CDR1 is LGHNA and CDR2 YNFKEQ. V lost 4 bases, J lost 6 bases, and 9 bases stayed unmatched.

This chain uses TRBV5-1 with TRBJ1-6; D possibly corresponds to TRBD1 (6 bases). From germline, CDR1 is SGHRS and CDR2 YFSETQ. The CDR3 has 16 amino acids. Trimming removed 0 bases from V and 7 bases from J, with 14 bases in between. The CDR3 DNA is TGCGCCAGCAGCTTGGGGACAGACTTTAAGAATTCACCCCTCCACTTT. This encodes CASSLGTDFKNSPLHF. The full variable domain, with the rest looked up from reference TRBV5-1 and TRBJ1-6, is KAGVTQTPRYLIKTRGQQVTLSCSPISGHRSVSWYQQTPGQGLQFLFEYFSETQRNKGNFPGRFSGRQFSNSRSEMNVSTLELGDSALYLCASSLGTDFKNSPLHFGNGTRLTVT.

This rearrangement joins TRBV15 to TRBJ1-1; tentatively, D is TRBD1 (6 bases). CDR1 is LNHNV, CDR2 YYDKDF, per germline (reference sequence). V was trimmed by 2 bases and J by 1 base, leaving 11 bases between them. The CDR3 consists of 15 residues. The CDR3 loop is CATSRPRTENTEAFF. The CDR3 DNA is TGTGCCACCAGCAGACCAAGGACAGAGAACACTGAAGCTTTCTTT.

The rearrangement joins TRBV18 to TRBJ2-7; the D gene is possibly TRBD1 (6 bases). Deletions cut 6 bases from V and 6 bases from J, with 18 bases between. The CDR3 loop spans 14 amino acids. The germline V gene has CDR1 KGHSH and CDR2 LQKENI. The CDR3 nucleotides read TGTGCCAGCTCGCTGCCGGGACAAGGGGGCGAGCAGTACTTC. Translated, it gives CASSLPGQGGEQYF.

The V gene is TRBV10-3, the J gene TRBJ1-4, with 8 bases fitting TRBD1. Germline assignment: CDR1 ENHRY and CDR2 SYGVKD. The CDR3 loop spans 14 amino acids. J lost 8 bases, V lost 2 bases, and 4 bases had no gene match. The CDR3 DNA follows: TGTGCCATCAGTGAGGGACAGGGTACCGAAAAACTGTTTTTT. This translates into CAISEGQGTEKLFF.

The chain carries TRBV2 and TRBJ1-1; TRBD1 agrees at 11 bases. Germline V CDR1 and CDR2: SNHLY, FYNNEI. The CDR3 extends over 17 amino acids. J lost 6 bases, V lost 7 bases, and 16 bases had no gene match. The CDR3 DNA follows: TGTGCCAGCAATGCGGACAGGGGGCCGACCCGATTCCCTGAAGCTTTCTTT. It is translated as CASNADRGPTRFPEAFF.

Of note for this clone: The junction differs from germline at one of its ends, possibly a read error. This sequence joins TRBV5-1 and TRBJ1-2; a possible D gene is TRBD1 (5 bases). Germline CDR1 reads SGHRS; CDR2 reads YFSETQ. There are 14 residues in the CDR3. The CDR3 region is CASRLLTVGYGYTF. CDR3 nucleotides: TGCGCCAGCCGCTTACTGACAGTAGGCTATGGCTACACCTTC.

This clone turned up a few times. V gene TRBV10-3 combines with J gene TRBJ2-3; 10 bases are a match to TRBD1. V lost 2 bases and J lost 3; bases outside the gene matches: 5. The germline gives CDR1 ENHRY, CDR2 SYGVKD. This CDR3 spans 16 amino acids. The CDR3: CAISEGQGVGTDTQYF. CDR3 coding DNA: TGTGCCATCAGTGAGGGACAGGGGGTAGGTACAGATACGCAGTATTTT.

The chain employs TRBV7-2 and TRBJ2-3, with D maybe TRBD1 (6 bases). Trimming left V 7 bases short and J 0 bases short, with 14 bases between. This CDR3 has 15 residues. Germline V gene sequence: CDR1 SGHTA, CDR2 FQGNSA. The CDR3, as DNA: TGTGCCAGCACCGGTGGCGACAGGAGCACAGATACGCAGTATTTT. Translated: CASTGGDRSTDTQYF.

CDR3 bases: TGTGCCAGCAGTGAAGGGGTCAGGGGACAGGGGATTTATGGCTACACCTTC. This sequence encodes CASSEGVRGQGIYGYTF. This chain joins TRBV6-1 and TRBJ1-2, with 10 positions matching TRBD1. The CDR3 has 17 residues. The trim removed 1 base at V and 5 bases at J, leaving 10 bases unmatched. The germline V gene has CDR1 MNHNS and CDR2 SASEGT.